This is a list of T cell receptor beta chains from one sample in a study of Ad26.COV2.S vaccination and SARS-CoV-2 variants. The protocol was immunoSEQ multiplex PCR, while the TCRdb copy is restricted to in-frame clones and leaves out a portion. Here the sample spans more than 300,000 clones, around 84% being singletons. Sample: peripheral blood, taken in a trial of Ad26.COV2.S vaccine versus placebo. The receptors were gathered from a person aged 18 to 65 who received the Ad26.COV2.S COVID-19 vaccine or a placebo. Each CDR3 is given with its conserved first and last residue. D genes are given only for firm matches. The size of a clone is reported for some rows only, either as once, few or many, or as a class for expanded clones.

>TRBD1|once|TRBV6-6|TRBJ2-7
CASSYGTGFYEQYF
TGTGCCAGCAGTTACGGGACAGGGTTCTACGAGCAGTACTTC
>NA|NA|TRBV6-5|TRBJ1-4
CASSYSGFERLFF
TGTGCCAGCAGTTACTCAGGGTTCGAGCGGCTGTTTTTT
>NA|once|TRBV5-4|TRBJ1-2
CASSFPPLSGNGGHGYTF
TGTGCCAGCAGCTTTCCACCATTATCGGGAAACGGGGGGCATGGCTACACCTTC
>TRBD1|NA|TRBV19|TRBJ1-2
CASSIAKTGGNGYTF
TGTGCCAGTAGTATAGCGAAGACAGGGGGAAATGGCTACACCTTC
>NA|NA|TRBV7-6|TRBJ2-1
CASSLVVGGALLKEQFF
TGTGCCAGCAGCTTAGTCGTTGGGGGGGCGTTATTAAAGGAGCAGTTCTTC
>NA|few|TRBV4-1|TRBJ1-5
CASSQVGGQPQHF
TGCGCCAGCAGCCAAGTGGGTGGGCAGCCCCAGCATTTT
>NA|NA|TRBV5-1|TRBJ1-4
CASSLPGPKNEKLFF
TGCGCCAGCAGCTTACCGGGACCGAAAAATGAAAAACTGTTTTTT
>TRBD1|NA|TRBV5-6|TRBJ2-7
CASSFTTGQGLYEQYF
TGTGCCAGCAGCTTCACCACGGGACAGGGTCTCTACGAGCAGTACTTC
>NA|NA|TRBV7-2|TRBJ2-7
CASSLAPAGSAIGEQYF
TGTGCCAGCAGCTTAGCGCCGGCGGGCTCGGCTATTGGAGAGCAGTACTTC
>NA|NA|TRBV4-1|TRBJ2-3
CASSPDPITDTQYF
TGCGCCAGCAGCCCCGACCCTATTACAGATACGCAGTATTTT
>TRBD2|NA|TRBV7-2|TRBJ2-1
CASSLYTGGYYNEQFF
TGTGCCAGCAGCTTATATACGGGGGGGTACTACAATGAGCAGTTCTTC
>TRBD1|once|TRBV7-2|TRBJ1-5
CASSVDRYQPQHF
TGTGCCAGCAGCGTGGACAGGTATCAGCCCCAGCATTTT
>TRBD1|NA|TRBV7-6|TRBJ2-5
CASSLGPGQGGETQYF
TGTGCCAGCAGCCTTGGACCGGGACAGGGTGGGGAGACCCAGTACTTC
>NA|once|TRBV5-1|TRBJ1-3
CASSVEGGRNTIYF
TGCGCCAGCAGCGTGGAGGGGGGAAGAAACACCATATATTTT
>NA|NA|TRBV6-1|TRBJ1-5
CASSEQGSQPQHF
TGTGCCAGCAGTGAACAGGGGAGTCAGCCCCAGCATTTT